This TCR beta chain was documented in a study of metastatic and nonmetastatic thyroid tumors. Source study methods: It was from CDR3 differences across clinicopathological groups that a distant-metastasis classifier for papillary thyroid cancer was built. TCRdb re-analyzed the PCR reads using MiXCR. The V and J calls follow TCRdb's processing rather than the paper's. The repertoire includes roughly 34,000 clones, roughly a third of them detected once, and over 20% sits in the top ten. Every patient was untreated before thyroid surgery. Trimming cost V 3 bases and J 7 bases; bases outside gene matches: 8. This CDR3 has 15 amino acids. CDR1 is MNHGY and CDR2 is SVAAGI in the germline V gene.

The sequencing input was tumor tissue. J is TRBJ2-1 and V is TRBV6-9; 8 bases are a match to TRBD2. The sequence was collected from a female donor with papillary thyroid cancer or a benign thyroid nodule (not recorded which). Some clones in this sample may be carry-over from other donors' samples. CDR3 sequence (DNA): TGTGCCAGCAGTTACTATCCCGGGAGGGGAAATGAGCAGTTCTTC. Residues: CASSYYPGRGNEQFF.